These 10 T cell receptor beta chains were all obtained from the same sample, sequenced in a study of cytomegalovirus exposure and HLA in healthy donors. A multiplex PCR was run with 60 Vbeta primers and 13 Jbeta primers. TCRdb keeps only in-frame clones here, not all; method: immunoSEQ multiplex PCR. Found here are 90,000 to 130,000 clones, 79% of them singletons; the top ten hold 2.5% to 3.5%. Input material: PBMCs. These receptors came from a woman aged 18 to 35 in good health and CMV-seropositive.

This clone has a single count. The CDR3 region is CASSSGQGTGYTF. DNA of the CDR3: TGTGCCAGCAGCTCTGGACAGGGGACTGGCTACACCTTC. This sequence joins TRBV11-3 and TRBJ1-2; 9 positions agree with TRBD1. Trimming removed 4 bases from V and 7 bases from J; junction bases left unmatched: 4. The germline gives CDR1 SGHNT, CDR2 YENEEA. The CDR3 is made up of 13 amino acids. Combining the CDR3 with reference TRBV11-3 and TRBJ1-2 gives the whole variable domain EAGVVQSPRYKIIEKKQPVAFWCNPISGHNTLYWYLQNLGQGPELLIRYENEEAVDDSQLPKDRFSAERLKGVDSTLKIQPAELGDSAVYLCASSSGQGTGYTFGSGTRLTVV.

This chain uses TRBV9 with TRBJ1-2, with D possibly matching TRBD1 (6 bases). There are 13 residues in the CDR3. Germline assignment: CDR1 SGDLS and CDR2 YYNGEE. Trimming removed 4 bases from V and 2 bases from J, with 9 bases in between. DNA for the CDR3: TGTGCCAGCAGCTTCGGACAGAACTATGGCTACACCTTC. It specifies CASSFGQNYGYTF.

The chain carries TRBV5-1 and TRBJ1-1; 8 bases line up with TRBD1. V was clipped by 1 base and J by 4 bases; unmatched bases: 3. The CDR3 has 14 residues. Germline CDR1 is SGHRS and CDR2 is YFSETQ. The CDR3: CASSLQGASTEAFF. The DNA of the CDR3 is TGCGCCAGCAGCTTGCAGGGGGCGAGCACTGAAGCTTTCTTT.

This chain connects TRBV30 to TRBJ2-7; 7 bases fit TRBD2. After removal of 2 bases from V and 3 bases from J, the junction contained 10 bases not matched to a gene. Germline lookup yields CDR1 GTSNPN and CDR2 SVGIG (reference sequence). This CDR3 contains 15 residues. This CDR3 reads CAWSFSGTILYEQYF. CDR3 DNA sequence: TGTGCCTGGAGTTTCTCCGGGACTATCCTCTACGAGCAGTACTTC.

The table lists this clone with a count of one. The chain carries TRBV7-2 and TRBJ1-2; D perhaps matches TRBD1 (5 bases). The V gene lost 2 bases and the J gene lost 4 bases, with 8 bases spanning the gap. The CDR3 extends over 13 amino acids. Germline V lookup: CDR1 SGHTA, CDR2 FQGNSA. The CDR3 is CASSLSTVYGYTF. The CDR3 region has the DNA TGTGCCAGCAGCTTATCGACAGTCTATGGCTACACCTTC. Full variable domain (rest looked up from reference TRBV7-2 and TRBJ1-2): GAGVSQSPSNKVTEKGKDVELRCDPISGHTALYWYRQSLGQGLEFLIYFQGNSAPDKSGLPSDRFSAERTGGSVSTLTIQRTQQEDSAVYLCASSLSTVYGYTFGSGTRLTVV.

The J gene is TRBJ2-7, the V gene TRBV23-1, with 7 bases fitting TRBD2. TRBV23-1 is noted as an ORF with a role that remains uncertain. This CDR3 region has 17 residues. The ends lost 4 bases at V and 8 bases at J; junction bases unmatched: 20. Here the CDR3 DNA reads TGCGCCAGCAGTCCCCGGTCTAGGGGAGGGAGGAATAAACAGCAGTACTTC. Translated, it gives CASSPRSRGGRNKQQYF.

The V and J genes are TRBV5-6 and TRBJ2-5; D possibly corresponds to TRBD2 (5 bases). CDR3 size: 13 residues. V lost 2 bases and J 4 bases, leaving 9 bases between the germline ends. Per germline, CDR1 SGHDT and CDR2 YYEEEE. As DNA, the CDR3 is TGTGCCAGCAGCTTCCGCGGGTCAGAGACCCAGTACTTC. Its translation is CASSFRGSETQYF.

The chain couples TRBV9 to TRBJ1-1; D is perhaps TRBD1 (5 bases). V was clipped by 0 bases and J by 6 bases, with 21 bases between them. Germline loops: CDR1 SGDLS, CDR2 YYNGEE. The CDR3 is made up of 17 amino acids. CDR3 bases: TGTGCCAGCAGCGTAGCTCTAGGCGGGAGAGGAGGGGCTGAAGCTTTCTTT. Amino acids: CASSVALGGRGGAEAFF.

The genes are TRBV19 and TRBJ1-2; no clear D. Germline assignment: CDR1 LNHDA and CDR2 SQIVND (reference sequence). V gave up 3 bases and J gave up 8 bases, with 22 bases separating them. The CDR3 consists of 16 residues. The CDR3 loop reads CASSIGRTYLGVGYTF. The DNA for the CDR3 is TGTGCCAGTAGTATCGGCCGGACTTATCTAGGTGTGGGCTACACCTTC. Combining the CDR3 with reference TRBV19 and TRBJ1-2 gives the whole variable domain DGGITQSPKYLFRKEGQNVTLSCEQNLNHDAMYWYRQDPGQGLRLIYYSQIVNDFQKGDIAEGYSVSREKKESFPLTVTSAQKNPTAFYLCASSIGRTYLGVGYTFGSGTRLTVV.

The chain is built from TRBV7-8 and TRBJ2-5; D is uncertain. Trimming cost V 6 bases and J 0 bases, with 5 bases left between them. Germline V gene data show CDR1 as SGHVS and CDR2 as FQNEAQ. There are 12 residues in the CDR3. CDR3 nucleotides: TGTGCCAGCAGTCGGGACCAAGAGACCCAGTACTTC. Amino acids: CASSRDQETQYF.